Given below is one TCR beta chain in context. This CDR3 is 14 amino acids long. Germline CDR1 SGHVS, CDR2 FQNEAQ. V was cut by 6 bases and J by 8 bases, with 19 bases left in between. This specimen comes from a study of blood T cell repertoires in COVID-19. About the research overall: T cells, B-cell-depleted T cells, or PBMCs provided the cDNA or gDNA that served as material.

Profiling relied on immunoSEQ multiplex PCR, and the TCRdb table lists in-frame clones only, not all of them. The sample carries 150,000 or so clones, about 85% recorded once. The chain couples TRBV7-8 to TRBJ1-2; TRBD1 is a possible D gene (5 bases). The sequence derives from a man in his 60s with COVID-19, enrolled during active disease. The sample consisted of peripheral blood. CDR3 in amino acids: CASRGGGTLEGYTF. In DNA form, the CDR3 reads TGTGCCAGCAGAGGTGGAGGGACCCTGGAGGGCTACACCTTC.